This passage covers 16 T cell receptor beta chains from one sample sequenced in a study of cytomegalovirus exposure and HLA in healthy donors. With 60 Vbeta and 13 Jbeta primers, the PCR was carried out. Libraries were prepared by immunoSEQ multiplex PCR; TCRdb keeps only in-frame clonotypes and omits some of them. The table lists around 140,000 clones. The sequenced material came from PBMCs. Receptors originate from a male donor in good health and CMV-seronegative.

This chain connects TRBV9 to TRBJ2-1, with D maybe TRBD2 (6 bases). The germline V and J ends were trimmed by 3 bases and 0 bases, with 16 bases remaining between them. The CDR3 extends over 17 amino acids. Germline values: CDR1 SGDLS, CDR2 YYNGEE. The CDR3 DNA reads as TGTGCCAGCAGCGGGGACTTAGCTTCTAACTCCTACAATGAGCAGTTCTTC. This encodes CASSGDLASNSYNEQFF.

The chain couples TRBV13 to TRBJ1-2; 7 positions agree with TRBD1. The V gene's germline CDR1 is PRHDT and CDR2 FYEKMQ (reference sequence). This CDR3 is 13 amino acids long. J lost 5 bases, V lost 6 bases, and 6 bases had no gene match. The CDR3 DNA is TGTGCCAGCAGACTCAGGGGGGAATATGGCTACACCTTC. Protein product: CASRLRGEYGYTF.

The gene calls are TRBV7-6 and TRBJ2-1; 9 nucleotides align to TRBD2. The CDR3 has 14 amino acids. V lost 8 bases and J lost 4; bases outside the gene matches: 6. CDR1 SGHVS and CDR2 FNYEAQ come from the germline V gene. The CDR3 loop reads CASGLAGGYNEQFF. The DNA of the CDR3 is TGTGCCAGCGGTCTGGCGGGAGGGTACAATGAGCAGTTCTTC.

The V gene is TRBV2, the J gene TRBJ1-5, with TRBD1 as a possible D gene (5 bases). Germline V lookup: CDR1 SNHLY, CDR2 FYNNEI. The CDR3 is 13 amino acids. Trimming removed 7 bases from V and 7 bases from J, with 14 bases in between. The CDR3 coding sequence is TGTGCCAGCAATGGGGGGGTGGGGCAGCCCCAGCATTTT. The encoded protein is CASNGGVGQPQHF.

V and J are TRBV27 and TRBJ2-7; 7 positions agree with TRBD2. The CDR3 spans 14 residues. J was trimmed by 3 bases and V by 6 bases; bases with no gene match: 8. From germline, CDR1 is MNHEY and CDR2 SMNVEV (reference sequence). The CDR3 reads CASSGSTGGYEQYF. CDR3 sequence (DNA): TGTGCCAGCAGCGGTTCCACGGGGGGCTACGAGCAGTACTTC.

This sequence joins TRBV5-1 and TRBJ2-5, with TRBD1 as a possible D gene (5 bases). CDR3 length: 13 residues. Per germline, CDR1 SGHRS and CDR2 YFSETQ. The ends were cut back, 4 bases at V and 5 bases at J, with 12 bases in the middle. The CDR3: CASSHLGAETQYF. The CDR3 nucleotides are TGCGCCAGCAGCCACTTAGGGGCCGAGACCCAGTACTTC.

The chain's CDR3 is CAWGGRQPGKETQYF. The CDR3 nucleotides are TGTGCCTGGGGAGGGAGACAGCCCGGAAAAGAGACCCAGTACTTC. The chain uses TRBV30 and TRBJ2-5, with D perhaps TRBD2 (6 bases). The V end lost 5 bases, the J end lost 3 bases, and 19 bases lay between the germline ends. The V gene's germline CDR1 is GTSNPN and CDR2 SVGIG (reference sequence). The CDR3 loop spans 15 amino acids.

CDR3 protein: CASSPYSGNQPQHF. The DNA of the CDR3 is TGTGCCAGCTCACCGTACAGCGGTAATCAGCCCCAGCATTTT. J is TRBJ1-5 and V is TRBV18; D is unresolved. V lost 3 bases and J lost 4, with 10 bases in between. CDR3 length equals 14 residues. From germline, CDR1 is KGHSH and CDR2 LQKENI.

The gene calls are TRBV6-1 and TRBJ2-5, with D possibly TRBD1 on 6 matching bases. V was shortened by 4 bases and J by 4 bases, with 10 bases between the two germline ends. The CDR3 extends over 13 amino acids. CDR1 and CDR2 from the germline V gene are MNHNS and SASEGT. CDR3: CASSGQAGETQYF. Written as DNA, the CDR3 is TGTGCCAGCAGTGGACAGGCGGGAGAGACCCAGTACTTC.

V gene TRBV5-1 combines with J gene TRBJ2-7, with TRBD2 identical over 7 bases. Per germline, CDR1 SGHRS and CDR2 YFSETQ. This CDR3 has 15 amino acids. V was pared by 1 base and J by 7 bases, with 11 bases of the junction left unmatched. The CDR3 here is CASSLRASGPLEQYF. CDR3 DNA sequence: TGCGCCAGCAGCTTGAGGGCTAGCGGACCCCTGGAGCAGTACTTC.

About this clone itself: One junction end disagrees with the germline gene, perhaps due to a read error. The chain is built from TRBV2 and TRBJ1-1; D unresolved. In germline, CDR1 is SNHLY, CDR2 FYNNEI. The length of the CDR3 is 13 residues. The CDR3 region has the DNA TGTGCCGGCAGTCCTGAGTATTACACTGAAGCTTTCTTT. Amino acid sequence: CAGSPEYYTEAFF.

The V and J genes are TRBV30 and TRBJ2-5; TRBD2 agrees at 13 bases. The ends lost 4 bases at V and 1 base at J; junction bases unmatched: 6. CDR1 and CDR2 from the germline V gene are GTSNPN and SVGIG (reference sequence). This CDR3 contains 16 residues. In DNA, the CDR3 is TGTGCCTGGAATCTCGGACTAGCGGGGGCCCAAGAGACCCAGTACTTC. This gives the protein CAWNLGLAGAQETQYF.

The V and J genes are TRBV7-2 and TRBJ1-5; D remains ambiguous. In germline, CDR1 is SGHTA, CDR2 FQGNSA. This CDR3 region has 13 residues. Between the trimmed V and J ends, which lost 0 bases and 9 bases, there was a span of 9 bases. The CDR3 bases are TGTGCCAGCAGCTTAGCGGCGGGTTCGCCCCAGCATTTT. It yields the protein CASSLAAGSPQHF. The full variable domain, rest sourced from reference TRBV7-2 and TRBJ1-5, is GAGVSQSPSNKVTEKGKDVELRCDPISGHTALYWYRQSLGQGLEFLIYFQGNSAPDKSGLPSDRFSAERTGGSVSTLTIQRTQQEDSAVYLCASSLAAGSPQHFGDGTRLSIL.

This sequence joins TRBV6-1 and TRBJ1-2, with D uncertain. Per germline, CDR1 MNHNS and CDR2 SASEGT. CDR3 length equals 13 residues. V lost 10 bases and J lost 8, with 20 bases in between. The CDR3 sequence: CATRGRLSSGYTF. The CDR3 DNA is TGTGCCACCAGAGGCAGGCTTTCGAGCGGCTACACCTTC.

CDR3 DNA sequence: TGTGCCAGTAGTATGGGTCGGAGAGGAAACACCATATATTTT. This codes for CASSMGRRGNTIYF. The rearrangement uses TRBV19 and TRBJ1-3; no clear D gene. Germline CDR1 reads LNHDA; CDR2 reads SQIVND (reference sequence). The CDR3 is 14 residues long. Trimming left V 3 bases short and J 4 bases short, with 10 bases between.

The genes are TRBV6-4 and TRBJ2-3; TRBD2 is a possible D gene (5 bases). This CDR3 region has 15 residues. Trimming removed 0 bases at V and 6 bases at J, with 13 bases between. Germline CDR1 is MRHNA and CDR2 is SNTAGT. CDR3 DNA sequence: TGTGCCAGCAGTGACTCAATGGACTCCATTGATACGCAGTATTTT. It codes for CASSDSMDSIDTQYF.